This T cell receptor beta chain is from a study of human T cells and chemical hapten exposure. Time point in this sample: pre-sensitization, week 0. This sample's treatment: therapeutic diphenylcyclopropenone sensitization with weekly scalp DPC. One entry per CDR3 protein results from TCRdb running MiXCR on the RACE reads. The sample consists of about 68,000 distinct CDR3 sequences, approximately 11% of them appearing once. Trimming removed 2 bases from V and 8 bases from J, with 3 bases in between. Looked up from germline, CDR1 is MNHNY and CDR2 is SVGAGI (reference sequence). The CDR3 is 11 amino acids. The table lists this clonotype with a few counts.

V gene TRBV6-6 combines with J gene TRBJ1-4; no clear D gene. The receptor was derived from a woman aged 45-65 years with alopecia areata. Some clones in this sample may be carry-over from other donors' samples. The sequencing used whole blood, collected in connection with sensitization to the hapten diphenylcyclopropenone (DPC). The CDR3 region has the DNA TGTGCCAGCAGTTACCTGGAAAAACTGTTTTTT. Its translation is CASSYLEKLFF.